The entry below gives a single TCR beta chain sequence along with its context. Its antigen is unknown. The sample belongs to a study of post-analysis software for immune sequencing data. Study context: The study covered relapsing-remitting, secondary progressive and progressive-relapsing courses of multiple sclerosis.

Whole-study results and caveats: In patients, TRBV5-6, TRBV5-1 and TRBV20-1 belonged to roughly five TRBV segments found more frequently than in controls. Strong same-batch co-clustering of samples appeared with F measure clustering. Diversity measured as normalized Chao1 was significantly lower in multiple sclerosis patients than in controls.

The CDR3 has 14 residues. Germline V gene lookup returns CDR1 DFQATT and CDR2 SNEGSKA (reference sequence). J lost 4 bases, V lost 3 bases, and 7 bases had no gene match. Unique molecular identifiers were present in the TCR beta cDNA libraries. One entry per CDR3 protein, called by TCRdb with MiXCR from the PCR reads. The sample consists of roughly 700,000 distinct CDR3 sequences, about 27% of them appearing once. The receptor comes from a girl aged 10-17 years with multiple sclerosis. The V gene is TRBV20-1, the J gene TRBJ1-1; TRBD1 aligns across 8 bases. The sequenced material came from blood. CDR3 loop: CSARGQGAGTEAFF. The CDR3 DNA reads TGCAGTGCTAGGGGTCAGGGGGCTGGCACTGAAGCTTTCTTT.